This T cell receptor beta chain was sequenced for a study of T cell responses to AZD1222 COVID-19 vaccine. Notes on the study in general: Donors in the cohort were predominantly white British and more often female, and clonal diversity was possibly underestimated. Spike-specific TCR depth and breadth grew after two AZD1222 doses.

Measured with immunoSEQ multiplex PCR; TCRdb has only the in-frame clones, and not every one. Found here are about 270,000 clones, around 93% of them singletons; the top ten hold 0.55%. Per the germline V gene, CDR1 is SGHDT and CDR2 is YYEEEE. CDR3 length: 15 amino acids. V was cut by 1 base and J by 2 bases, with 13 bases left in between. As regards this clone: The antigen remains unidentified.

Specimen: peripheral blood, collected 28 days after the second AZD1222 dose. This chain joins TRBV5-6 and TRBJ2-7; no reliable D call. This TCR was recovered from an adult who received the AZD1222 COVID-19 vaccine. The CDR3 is CASSLYEQSPYEQYF. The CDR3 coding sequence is TGTGCCAGCAGCTTGTACGAACAGAGTCCCTACGAGCAGTACTTC.